Following are 18 T cell receptor beta chains from one sample sequenced in a study of memory CD4+ T cells and cytomegalovirus serostatus. Single viable CD3+CD4+CD8-CD45RO+ cells were sorted as the memory CD4+ T cells. The table came from immunoSEQ multiplex PCR; TCRdb's copy has only in-frame clones and leaves some out. The table shows tens of thousands of clones, with just under 80% occurring only once. The sample was memory CD4+ T cells from blood. The source of these receptors is an adult in good health and CMV-seronegative.

V gene TRBV18 combines with J gene TRBJ2-7; 14 bases agree with TRBD2. The CDR3 covers 16 residues. V shed 3 bases and J 7 bases; nucleotides not matched to a gene: 8. Germline loops: CDR1 KGHSH, CDR2 LQKENI. CDR3 DNA: TGTGCCAGCTCACCTCCGGGACTAGCGGGGGCCGGGGAGCAGTACTTC. Its translation is CASSPPGLAGAGEQYF.

The chain has TRBV5-6 and TRBJ1-5; D not certain. Between the trimmed V and J ends, which lost 1 base and 5 bases, there was a span of 10 bases. Germline values: CDR1 SGHDT, CDR2 YYEEEE. The CDR3 runs to 14 residues. CDR3 DNA sequence: TGTGCCAGCAGCTTGCACAGAAGCTATCAGCCCCAGCATTTT. Its protein is CASSLHRSYQPQHF.

V usage is TRBV5-1 and J usage is TRBJ2-2; 15 bases are shared with TRBD2. Germline values: CDR1 SGHRS, CDR2 YFSETQ. The V gene end was trimmed by 3 bases and the J gene end by 6 bases; junction bases not matched to a gene: 3. CDR3 size: 16 residues. The CDR3 DNA reads TGCGCCAGCAGCTCCGGGACTAGCGGGGGGTCCGGGGAGCTGTTTTTT. Its translation is CASSSGTSGGSGELFF.

The rearrangement links TRBV27 to TRBJ2-5, with D unresolved. Trimming took off 5 bases at V and 5 bases at J, with 3 bases between the two ends. The germline V gene encodes CDR1 MNHEY and CDR2 SMNVEV (reference sequence). The CDR3 totals 10 residues. The CDR3, as DNA: TGTGCCAGCAGTAAGGAGACCCAGTACTTC. Its protein product is CASSKETQYF.

The chain is built from TRBV5-1 and TRBJ1-1; possible D gene TRBD1, 5 bases. V was clipped by 4 bases and J by 7 bases, with 11 bases between them. This CDR3 comprises 12 residues. CDR1 is SGHRS and CDR2 is YFSETQ in the germline V gene. The CDR3 spells CASSGDGIEAFF. The CDR3 coding sequence is TGCGCCAGCAGCGGGGACGGTATTGAAGCTTTCTTT.

The V gene is TRBV7-9, the J gene TRBJ1-5; D possibly corresponds to TRBD1 (5 bases). The CDR3 length is 15 residues. The V end was cut by 5 bases, the J end by 2 bases, with 13 bases between. Germline-derived CDR1 and CDR2 are SEHNR and FQNEAQ (reference sequence). The CDR3 DNA sequence: TGTGCCAGCAGCCCAGTGGGGGTCGGCAATCAGCCCCAGCATTTT. Protein product: CASSPVGVGNQPQHF.

The chain is built from TRBV20-1 and TRBJ1-1; D possibly corresponds to TRBD1 (5 bases). The germline V gene has CDR1 DFQATT and CDR2 SNEGSKA (reference sequence). This CDR3 region has 11 residues. CDR3 in DNA: TGCAGATTTACAGGGAACACTGAAGCTTTCTTT. Amino acid sequence: CRFTGNTEAFF.

The chain recombines TRBV5-1 with TRBJ2-7; perhaps TRBD1 as D (5 bases). This CDR3 spans 15 amino acids. V gave up 1 base and J gave up 0 bases, with 11 bases separating them. Germline V gene data show CDR1 as SGHRS and CDR2 as YFSETQ. The CDR3 spells CASSLNTGVSYEQYF. The CDR3, as DNA: TGCGCCAGCAGCTTGAACACAGGCGTCTCCTACGAGCAGTACTTC.

This rearrangement joins TRBV25-1 to TRBJ2-5; D ambiguous. The CDR3 sequence is 14 residues long. The germline V and J ends were trimmed by 3 bases and 3 bases, with 11 bases remaining between them. Per the germline V gene, CDR1 is MGHDK and CDR2 is SYGVNS. The CDR3: CASSEPGRKETQYF. The DNA for the CDR3 is TGTGCCAGCAGTGAGCCAGGACGTAAAGAGACCCAGTACTTC.

The chain couples TRBV19 to TRBJ1-1; D may be TRBD1 (5 bases). CDR1 and CDR2 from the germline V gene are LNHDA and SQIVND (reference sequence). This CDR3 is 14 amino acids long. V lost 3 bases to trimming and J lost 2 bases, with 10 bases between them. CDR3 nucleotides: TGTGCCAGTAGTATTGGACACGCCAACACTGAAGCTTTCTTT. It encodes CASSIGHANTEAFF.

V is TRBV19 and J is TRBJ1-5; TRBD1 aligns across 10 bases. Germline CDR1 and CDR2: LNHDA and SQIVND (reference sequence). The CDR3 spans 15 residues. The ends lost 9 bases at V and 6 bases at J; junction bases unmatched: 11. Here the CDR3 reads CASQTDRGYGQPQHF. The CDR3 DNA reads TGTGCCAGCCAAACGGACAGGGGGTATGGTCAGCCCCAGCATTTT.

The rearrangement links TRBV19 to TRBJ1-3, with D hard to call. Germline V gene data show CDR1 as LNHDA and CDR2 as SQIVND (reference sequence). Trimming removed 3 bases at V and 0 bases at J, with 21 bases between. The CDR3 has 19 amino acids. DNA of the CDR3: TGTGCCAGTAGTATCCCTCCAGGACCCACGAGACACTCTGGAAACACCATATATTTT. It yields the protein CASSIPPGPTRHSGNTIYF.

This clone was found once. The V gene is TRBV4-2, the J gene TRBJ1-5; unclear D gene. Germline-derived CDR1 and CDR2 are LGHNA and YNFKEQ. This CDR3 is built from 16 residues. The V and J ends lost 0 bases and 9 bases respectively, with 18 bases between them. DNA for the CDR3: TGTGCCAGCAGCCAAGATTTGGGCCAGAGGGATAGGCCCCAGCATTTT. It codes for CASSQDLGQRDRPQHF.

The chain links TRBV14 to TRBJ1-3; TRBD1 might be the D (5 bases). This CDR3 spans 16 amino acids. Per germline, CDR1 SGHDN and CDR2 FVKESK. Trimming took off 0 bases at V and 5 bases at J, with 14 bases between the two ends. This chain's CDR3 is CASSQDGAGRRNTIYF. In DNA form, the CDR3 reads TGTGCCAGCAGCCAAGACGGGGCTGGGCGGAGAAACACCATATATTTT.

The CDR3: CATSRGGGGNTEAFF. In DNA form, the CDR3 reads TGTGCCACCAGCAGAGGCGGAGGGGGGAACACTGAAGCTTTCTTT. The chain uses TRBV15 and TRBJ1-1; D perhaps matches TRBD1 (6 bases). In germline, CDR1 is LNHNV, CDR2 YYDKDF (reference sequence). The CDR3 is made up of 15 amino acids. Trimming left V 1 base short and J 1 base short, with 10 bases between.

The chain uses TRBV28 and TRBJ2-5; D is unclear. The CDR3 is 16 residues long. The germline gives CDR1 MDHEN, CDR2 SYDVKM. V shed 4 bases and J shed 2 bases, with 17 bases lying between them. The CDR3 nucleotides are TGTGCCAGCAGTTACGAATTTTTTTCGGCACAAGAGACCCAGTACTTC. This codes for CASSYEFFSAQETQYF.

The chain joins TRBV7-2 to TRBJ1-3, with D possibly matching TRBD1 (6 bases). Per the germline V gene, CDR1 is SGHTA and CDR2 is FQGNSA. The CDR3 totals 15 residues. V gave up 4 bases and J gave up 0 bases, with 10 bases separating them. CDR3 sequence: CASSSGQTSGNTIYF. In nucleotides, the CDR3 is TGTGCCAGCAGCTCAGGACAGACCTCTGGAAACACCATATATTTT.

The chain couples TRBV5-1 to TRBJ2-7; 8 nucleotides match TRBD2. Germline CDR1 and CDR2: SGHRS and YFSETQ. The CDR3 length is 16 residues. After removal of 4 bases from V and 1 base from J, the junction contained 10 bases not matched to a gene. The CDR3, as DNA: TGCGCCAGCAGCGTAGTCCCCGGGAGGGTTTCCTACGAGCAGTACTTC. Protein product: CASSVVPGRVSYEQYF.